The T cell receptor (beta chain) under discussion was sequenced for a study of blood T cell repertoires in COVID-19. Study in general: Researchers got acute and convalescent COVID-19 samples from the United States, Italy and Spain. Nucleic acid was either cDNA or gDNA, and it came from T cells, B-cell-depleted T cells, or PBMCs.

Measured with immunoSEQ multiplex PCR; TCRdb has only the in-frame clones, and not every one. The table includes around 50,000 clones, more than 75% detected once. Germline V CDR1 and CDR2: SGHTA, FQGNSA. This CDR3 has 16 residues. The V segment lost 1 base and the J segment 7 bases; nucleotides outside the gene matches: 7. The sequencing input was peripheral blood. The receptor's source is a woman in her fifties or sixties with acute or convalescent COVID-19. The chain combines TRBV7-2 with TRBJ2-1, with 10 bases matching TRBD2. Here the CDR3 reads CASSLVPSGGLNEQFF. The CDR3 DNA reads TGTGCCAGCAGCTTAGTCCCTAGCGGGGGCCTTAATGAGCAGTTCTTC.